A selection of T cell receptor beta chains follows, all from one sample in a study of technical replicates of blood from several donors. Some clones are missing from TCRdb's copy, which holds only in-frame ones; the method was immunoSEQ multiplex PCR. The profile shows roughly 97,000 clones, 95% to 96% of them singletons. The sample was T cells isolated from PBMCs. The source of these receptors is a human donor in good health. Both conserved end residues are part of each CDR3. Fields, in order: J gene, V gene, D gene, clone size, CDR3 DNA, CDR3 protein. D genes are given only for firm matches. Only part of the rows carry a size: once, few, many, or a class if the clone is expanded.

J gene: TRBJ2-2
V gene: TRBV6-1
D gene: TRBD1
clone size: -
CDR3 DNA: TGTGCCATTTACAGGGGGCCCGGGGAGCTGTTTTTT
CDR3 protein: CAIYRGPGELFF

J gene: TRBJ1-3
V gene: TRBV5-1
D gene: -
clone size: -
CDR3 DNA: TGCGCCAGCAGCTTGGAGGCAGGGCTTGGAAACACCATATATTTT
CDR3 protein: CASSLEAGLGNTIYF

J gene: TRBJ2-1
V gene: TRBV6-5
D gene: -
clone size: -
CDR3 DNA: TGTGCCAGCAGTTCACTAGAAAAGCAGTTCTTC
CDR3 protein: CASSSLEKQFF

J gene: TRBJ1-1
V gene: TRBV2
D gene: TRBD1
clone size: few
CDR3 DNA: TGTGCCAGCACCGGACAGGGAAACACTGAAGCTTTCTTT
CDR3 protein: CASTGQGNTEAFF

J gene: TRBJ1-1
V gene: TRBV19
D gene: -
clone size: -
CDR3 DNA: TGTGCCAGTATGCCCCGGGGGGTGAGGACTGAAGCTTTCTTT
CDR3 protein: CASMPRGVRTEAFF

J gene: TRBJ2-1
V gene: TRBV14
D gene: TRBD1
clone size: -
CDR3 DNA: TGTGCCAGCAGCCCACAGGGGTCCTCCTACAATGAGCAGTTCTTC
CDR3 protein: CASSPQGSSYNEQFF

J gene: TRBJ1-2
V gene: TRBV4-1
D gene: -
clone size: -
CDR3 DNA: TGCGCCAGCAGCCAAAACAGGTTTGGCTACACCTTC
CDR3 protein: CASSQNRFGYTF

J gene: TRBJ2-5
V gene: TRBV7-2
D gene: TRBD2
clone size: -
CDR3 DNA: TGTGCCAGCACCTTCATAGCGGGGTATGAGACCCAGTACTTC
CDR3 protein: CASTFIAGYETQYF

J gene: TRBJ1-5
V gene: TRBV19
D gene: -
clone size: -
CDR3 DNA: TGTGCCAGTAGGGACAAGTATAGCAATCAGCCCCAGCATTTT
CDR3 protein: CASRDKYSNQPQHF

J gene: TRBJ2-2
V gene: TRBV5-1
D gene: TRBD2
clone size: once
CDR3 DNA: TGCGCCAGCAGCTGGACTAGCGGGAGGGACACCGGGGAGCTGTTTTTT
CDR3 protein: CASSWTSGRDTGELFF

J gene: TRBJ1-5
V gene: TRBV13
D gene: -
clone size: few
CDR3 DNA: TGTGCCAGCACCCTAGGGGGAGGCAATCAGCCCCAGCATTTT
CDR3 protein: CASTLGGGNQPQHF

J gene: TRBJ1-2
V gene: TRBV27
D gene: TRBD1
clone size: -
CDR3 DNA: TGTGCCAGCAGCTTTTACGGGACAGGGGGCCTTTCTAACTATGGCTACACCTTC
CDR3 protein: CASSFYGTGGLSNYGYTF

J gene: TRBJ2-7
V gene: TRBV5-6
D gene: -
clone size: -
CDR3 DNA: TGTGCCAGCAGCGGTATCCACGGTACGAGCTCCTACGAGCAGTACTTC
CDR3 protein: CASSGIHGTSSYEQYF

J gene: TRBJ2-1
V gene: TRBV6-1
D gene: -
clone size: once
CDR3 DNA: TGTGCCAGCAGTGAAGGCAGAAACAATGAGCAGTTCTTC
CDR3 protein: CASSEGRNNEQFF

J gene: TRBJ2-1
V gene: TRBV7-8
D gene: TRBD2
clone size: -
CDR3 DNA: TGTGCCAGCAGCCCCTGGACTAGCCTCAATGAGCAGTTCTTC
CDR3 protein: CASSPWTSLNEQFF

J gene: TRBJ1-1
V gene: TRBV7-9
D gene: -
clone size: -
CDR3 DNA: TGTGCCAGCAGCTTAGAACTTCGGAGGAACACTGAAGCTTTCTTT
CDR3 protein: CASSLELRRNTEAFF

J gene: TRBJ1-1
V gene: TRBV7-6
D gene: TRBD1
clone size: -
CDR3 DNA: TGTGCCAGCAGCTTAAAGGGGGCTACTGAAGCTTTCTTT
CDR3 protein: CASSLKGATEAFF

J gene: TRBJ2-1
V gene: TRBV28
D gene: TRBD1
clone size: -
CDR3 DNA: TGTGCCAGCACTCCGGACAGGGAATTATACAATGAGCAGTTCTTC
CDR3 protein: CASTPDRELYNEQFF

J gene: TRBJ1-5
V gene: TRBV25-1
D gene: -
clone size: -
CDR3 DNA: TGTGCCAGCAGTGAGTTAGAGAGGCAGCCCCAGCATTTT
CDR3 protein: CASSELERQPQHF

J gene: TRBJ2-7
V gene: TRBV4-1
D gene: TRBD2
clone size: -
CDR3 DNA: TGCGCCAGCAGCCAAAGTCTAGCGGGACGGTACGAGCAGTACTTC
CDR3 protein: CASSQSLAGRYEQYF

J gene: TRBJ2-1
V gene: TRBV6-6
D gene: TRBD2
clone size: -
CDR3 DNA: TGTGCCAGTAGCGGGAGCTTTTACAATGAGCAGTTCTTC
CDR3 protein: CASSGSFYNEQFF

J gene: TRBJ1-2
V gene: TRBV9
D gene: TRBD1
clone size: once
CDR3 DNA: TGTGCCAGCAGCGCCTCAGGGGGCCATGGCTACACCTTC
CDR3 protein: CASSASGGHGYTF

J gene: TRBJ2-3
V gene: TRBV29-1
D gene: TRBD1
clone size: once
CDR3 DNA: TGCAGCGGCGGGACAGGGGGCTTGACAGATACGCAGTATTTT
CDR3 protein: CSGGTGGLTDTQYF

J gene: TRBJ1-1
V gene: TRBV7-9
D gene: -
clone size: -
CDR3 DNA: TGTGCCAGCAGCTTCTCTAACGCTGAAGCTTTCTTT
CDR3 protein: CASSFSNAEAFF

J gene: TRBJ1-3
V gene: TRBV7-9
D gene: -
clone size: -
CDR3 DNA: TGTGCCAGCCAATCTGGAAACACCATATATTTT
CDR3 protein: CASQSGNTIYF

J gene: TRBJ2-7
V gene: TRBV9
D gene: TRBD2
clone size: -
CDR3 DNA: TGTGCCAGCAGCGTTGAGCGGGAGCTAGACGAGCAGTACTTC
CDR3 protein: CASSVERELDEQYF

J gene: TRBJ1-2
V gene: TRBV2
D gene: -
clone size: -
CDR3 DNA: TGTGCCAGTATTATCAGGGAGGCCTATGGCTACACCTTC
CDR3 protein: CASIIREAYGYTF

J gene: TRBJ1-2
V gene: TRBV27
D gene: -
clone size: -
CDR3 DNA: TGTGCCAGCAGCCCCCACGCGGGGTATGGCTACACCTTC
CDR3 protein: CASSPHAGYGYTF

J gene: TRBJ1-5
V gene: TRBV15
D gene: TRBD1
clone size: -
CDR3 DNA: TGTGCCACCAGCAGAGGACAGGGCTATCAGCCCCAGCATTTT
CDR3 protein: CATSRGQGYQPQHF

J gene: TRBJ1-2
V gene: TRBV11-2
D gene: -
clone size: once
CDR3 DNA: TGTGCCAGCAGCTTAGATCGCTTTCCACAAGGCTACACCTTC
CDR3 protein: CASSLDRFPQGYTF

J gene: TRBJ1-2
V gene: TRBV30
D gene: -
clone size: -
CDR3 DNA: TGTGCCTGCCAAAACCCCAGATTCAACTATGGCTACACCTTC
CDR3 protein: CACQNPRFNYGYTF

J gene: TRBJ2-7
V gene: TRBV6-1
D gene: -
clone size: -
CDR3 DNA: TGTGCCAGCAGTGAACCGACTCCATACTACGAGCAGTACTTC
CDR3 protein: CASSEPTPYYEQYF

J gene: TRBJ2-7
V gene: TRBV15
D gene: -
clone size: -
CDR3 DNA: TGTGCCACCAGCAGAGCAACGGACTCTATCTCCTACGAGCAGTACTTC
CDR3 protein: CATSRATDSISYEQYF

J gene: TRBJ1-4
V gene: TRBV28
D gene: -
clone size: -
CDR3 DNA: TGTGCCAGCGGCAGTGCTCGCTCTAATGAAAAACTGTTTTTT
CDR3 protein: CASGSARSNEKLFF

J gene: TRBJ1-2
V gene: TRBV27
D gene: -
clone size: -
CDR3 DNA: TGTGCCAGCAGTTTACTCGAGGGGAGGGGCTACACCTTC
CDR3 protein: CASSLLEGRGYTF

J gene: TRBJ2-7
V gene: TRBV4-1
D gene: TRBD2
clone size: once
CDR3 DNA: TGCGCCAGCAGCCAAGACCGGGAGCGGGAAGAGCAGTACTTC
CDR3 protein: CASSQDREREEQYF

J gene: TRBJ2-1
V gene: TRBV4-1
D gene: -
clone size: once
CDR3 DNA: TGCGCCAGCAGCCAACCCGGGAAGGCGGTCTACAATGAGCAGTTCTTC
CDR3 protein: CASSQPGKAVYNEQFF

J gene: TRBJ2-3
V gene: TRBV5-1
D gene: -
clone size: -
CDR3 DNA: TGCGCCAGCAGCCTAAGGGACTTCCTTACAGATACGCAGTATTTT
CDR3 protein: CASSLRDFLTDTQYF

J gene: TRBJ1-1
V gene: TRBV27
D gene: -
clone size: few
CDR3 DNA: TGTGCCAGCAACTTCGGTCGGGGAACTGAAGCTTTCTTT
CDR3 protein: CASNFGRGTEAFF

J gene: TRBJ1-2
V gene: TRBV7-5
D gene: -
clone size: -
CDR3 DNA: TGTGTCAGAAGCCCCCAGCAGGGGTGGAACTATGGCTACACCTTC
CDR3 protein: CVRSPQQGWNYGYTF

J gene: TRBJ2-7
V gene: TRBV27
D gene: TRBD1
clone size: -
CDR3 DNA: TGTGCCAGCAGTTTTCAGGACAGGGGGTACGAGCAGTACTTC
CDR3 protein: CASSFQDRGYEQYF

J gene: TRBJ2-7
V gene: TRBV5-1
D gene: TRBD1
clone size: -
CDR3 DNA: TGCGCCAGCAGCTTGTTAGCGACAGGGGGCATTAGCTACGAGCAGTACTTC
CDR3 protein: CASSLLATGGISYEQYF

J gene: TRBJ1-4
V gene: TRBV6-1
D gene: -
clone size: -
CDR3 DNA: TGTGCCAGCAGCGCCCTGAGGGCAACTAATGAAAAACTGTTTTTT
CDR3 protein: CASSALRATNEKLFF

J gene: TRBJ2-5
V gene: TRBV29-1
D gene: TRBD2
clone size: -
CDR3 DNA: TGCAGCGTTGAAGGAGCGGGAGGGTTAGAGACCCAGTACTTC
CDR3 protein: CSVEGAGGLETQYF

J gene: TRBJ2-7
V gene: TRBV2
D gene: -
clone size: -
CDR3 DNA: TGTGCCAAAGGTTGGGGCAACTACGAGCAGTACTTC
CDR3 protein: CAKGWGNYEQYF

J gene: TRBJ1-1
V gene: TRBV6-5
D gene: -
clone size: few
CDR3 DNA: TGTGCCAGCAGTTTGGGCGGGGCAGGGACTGAAGCTTTCTTT
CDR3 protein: CASSLGGAGTEAFF

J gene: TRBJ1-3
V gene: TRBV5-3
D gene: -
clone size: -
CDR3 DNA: TGTGCCAGAAGCTTGCAGGGCCCTCATTACTCTGGAAACACCATATATTTT
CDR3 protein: CARSLQGPHYSGNTIYF

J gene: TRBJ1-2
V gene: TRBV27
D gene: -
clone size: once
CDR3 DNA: TGTGCCAGCAGTTTAAACAGGGTCTATGGCTACACCTTC
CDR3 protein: CASSLNRVYGYTF

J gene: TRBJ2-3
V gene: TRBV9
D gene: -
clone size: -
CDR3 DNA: TGTGCCACTGGTGGGAGTCCGACAGATACGCAGTATTTT
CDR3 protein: CATGGSPTDTQYF

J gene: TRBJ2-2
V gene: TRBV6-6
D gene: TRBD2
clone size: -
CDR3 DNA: TGTGCCAGCAGACCCGCTAGCGGGAGCGGGAGCGGGGAGCTGTTTTTT
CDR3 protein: CASRPASGSGSGELFF

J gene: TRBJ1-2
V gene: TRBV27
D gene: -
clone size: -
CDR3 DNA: TGTGCCAGCAGTTTAACAGACAGCTATGGCTACACCTTC
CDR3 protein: CASSLTDSYGYTF

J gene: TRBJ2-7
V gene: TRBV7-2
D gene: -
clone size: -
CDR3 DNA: TGTGCCAGCAGCCCCCTGGGCCTCTACGAGCAGTACTTC
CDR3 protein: CASSPLGLYEQYF

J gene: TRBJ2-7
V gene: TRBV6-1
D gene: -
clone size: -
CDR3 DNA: TGTGCCAGCAGGTTAGCGCTAAACTACGAGCAGTACTTC
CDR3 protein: CASRLALNYEQYF

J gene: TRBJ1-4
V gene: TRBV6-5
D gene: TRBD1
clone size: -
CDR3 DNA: TGTGCCAGCAGTGGGACAGGAGGAACTAATGAAAAACTGTTTTTT
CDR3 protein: CASSGTGGTNEKLFF

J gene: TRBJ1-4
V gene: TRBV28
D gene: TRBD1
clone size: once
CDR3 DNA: TGTGCCAGCAGTTATCGACAGGGAGAAGAAAAACTGTTTTTT
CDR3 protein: CASSYRQGEEKLFF

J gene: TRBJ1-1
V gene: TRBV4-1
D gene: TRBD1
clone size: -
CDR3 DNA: TGCGCCAGCAGCCTAGGACAGGGTACTGAAGCTTTCTTT
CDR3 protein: CASSLGQGTEAFF

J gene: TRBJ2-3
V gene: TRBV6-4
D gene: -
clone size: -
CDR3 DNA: TGTGCCAGCAGCCGTACCGGGACTCACACAGATACGCAGTATTTT
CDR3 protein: CASSRTGTHTDTQYF

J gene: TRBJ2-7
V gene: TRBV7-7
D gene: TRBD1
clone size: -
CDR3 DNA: TGTGCTAGCAGCCCCGGGACAGGGGGCTTGGACGAGCAGTACTTC
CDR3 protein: CASSPGTGGLDEQYF

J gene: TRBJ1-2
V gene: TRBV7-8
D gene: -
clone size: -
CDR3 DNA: TGTGCCAGCAGCCCAGTAGGGGTTGGCTACACCTTC
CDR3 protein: CASSPVGVGYTF

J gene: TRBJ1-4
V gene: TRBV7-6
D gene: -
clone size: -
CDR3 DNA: TGTGCCAGCAGCCCGATTGGGCTTAATGAAAAACTGTTTTTT
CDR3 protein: CASSPIGLNEKLFF